This paragraph covers one T cell receptor (beta chain) sequence. The CDR3 sequence is 24 residues long. Germline lookup yields CDR1 SGHRS and CDR2 YFSETQ. Trimming shortened V by 0 bases and J by 0 bases, and 31 bases separated the two germline ends. The data were taken from a study of shared clonotypes between healthy human individuals. Profiled with immunoSEQ multiplex PCR; TCRdb holds only in-frame clones, not every one. The sample has fewer than 1.8 million clones; approximately 98.5% are singletons. The V call is TRBV5-1, the J call TRBJ2-6, with D maybe TRBD2 (6 bases). The clonotype originates from a man aged 30 to 39 in good health. Sequenced: naive CD4+ T cells sorted from blood. Noted subset: CD45RA+ positively selected. CDR3 in amino acids: CASSLVTWLARPVNRSSGANVLTF. For the CDR3, the DNA is TGCGCCAGCAGCTTGGTAACTTGGCTAGCGCGCCCAGTCAACCGAAGCTCTGGGGCCAACGTCCTGACTTTC.